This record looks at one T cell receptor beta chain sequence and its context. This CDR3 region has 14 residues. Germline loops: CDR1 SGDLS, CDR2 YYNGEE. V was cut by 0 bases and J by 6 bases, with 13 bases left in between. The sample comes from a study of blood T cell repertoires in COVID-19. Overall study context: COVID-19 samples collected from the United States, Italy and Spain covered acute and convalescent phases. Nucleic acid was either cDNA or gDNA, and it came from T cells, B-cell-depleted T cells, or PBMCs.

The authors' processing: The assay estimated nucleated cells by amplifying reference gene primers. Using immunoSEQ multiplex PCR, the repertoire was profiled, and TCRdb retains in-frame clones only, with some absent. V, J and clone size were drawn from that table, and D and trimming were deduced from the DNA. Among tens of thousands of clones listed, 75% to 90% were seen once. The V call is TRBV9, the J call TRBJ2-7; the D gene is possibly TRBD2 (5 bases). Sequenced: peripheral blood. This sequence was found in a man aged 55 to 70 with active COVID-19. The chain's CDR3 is CASSVVPGSGEQYF. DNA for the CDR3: TGTGCCAGCAGCGTAGTTCCGGGGTCGGGCGAGCAGTACTTC.